The entry below describes one TCR beta chain. Its antigen remains undetermined. No clone much larger than this one lies a single base away; base qualities are absent. The entry originates in a study of T cell responses to AZD1222 COVID-19 vaccine (dated by TCRdb to the early 2020s). The study in broad terms: AZD1222 recipients whose second dose came at about 4 weeks and those whose second dose came at about 12 weeks were combined into one group, since spike-specific TCR depth and breadth did not differ between the two schedules. Trial participants were enrolled by age into subgroups of 18-55, 56-69 and 70-plus years, and about 150, 27 and 61 TCR-sequenced participants, respectively, were included in these subgroups. TCR sequencing was performed for 230 to 250 trial participants, of whom about 200 were given two doses of AZD1222 and around 25 were given two doses of MenACWY control vaccine. Paper-wide results and their limitations: Because no day 14 peak-response samples were available, repertoires were characterized only after the peak T cell response. After two AZD1222 doses, both the breadth and the depth of spike-specific TCRs were significantly higher than at day 0 and than in MenACWY recipients. The 56-69-year group was small, and its depth increase did not reach significance, likely because of low power. The vaccine-associated CD4 TCRs covered the entire spike protein, and the dominant responses fell in regions 160-218 and 743-854. Only five to seven AZD1222 recipients were SARS-CoV-2 seropositive at baseline, limiting conclusions about previously exposed vaccinees. Epitopes outside the regions mutated in the B.1.351 and B.1.1.7 variants were reportedly recognized by nearly half of the unique spike-specific TCRs. Participants were mostly white British, with more females than males. The authors suggested clonal diversity may have been underestimated.

The CDR3, cysteine through phenylalanine, is 14 amino acids long. The only DNA kept is the CDR3, 42 bases in frame from the first base. Trimming takes 8 bases from V and 1 base from J, and the germline ends sit 15 bases apart. Looking up the germline V gene yields CDR1 SGHNT and CDR2 YENEEA. The CDR3 regions of human TCRbeta chains were subjected to immunosequencing. The study's processing was this. Repertoire TCRs were checked for matches against a reference library of SARS-CoV-2-specific TCRs that had been generated using the MIRA antigen-specificity platform. Breadth was defined as the fraction of unique TCRs that were SARS-CoV-2-associated. Depth was defined as the fraction of total T cells that were SARS-CoV-2-associated. Using the MIRA data, every spike-specific TCR was mapped to the spike region that the TCR reacted to and assigned to either a CD4 or a CD8 class. Log10-transformed breadth and depth values were compared by one-way ANOVA with Sidak's multiple comparisons tests. TCRdb took this table from immuneACCESS and kept in-frame rearrangements with V and J called. Such tables lack part of the clones; where checked against another copy, unresolved V genes explain under half of the gap, and the rest is unexplained. That table gives V, J and clone size, and the DNA gave D and trimming. Recorded for this sample are 100,000 to 150,000 clones; approximately 83% of them occurred a single time. Clones ranked in the top ten supply approximately 8.8% of the sample.

The intended sense of this specimen's time point label: baseline before first vaccination. The vaccinee samples were drawn from two UK trials, COV001 and COV002, one of which was a single-blind randomized controlled phase 2/3 trial testing AZD1222 (ChAdOx1 nCoV-19) in healthy adults. For TCRbeta chain sequencing, PBMC samples from trial participants were taken at day 0 and at day 28 after the second dose. Sample: peripheral blood, taken on day 0 of AZD1222 vaccination. The chain was built from TRBV11-3 and TRBJ2-7; the D segment is perhaps TRBD1 or TRBD2, each sharing 5 matched bases. This clonotype originated in an adult in good health. CDR3 sequence: CASCWTGASYEQYF. The sequence in DNA is TGTGCCAGCTGTTGGACTGGGGCTTCCTACGAGCAGTACTTC. With all but the CDR3 taken from the reference TRBV11-3 and TRBJ2-7 genes, the full variable domain is: EAGVVQSPRYKIIEKKQPVAFWCNPISGHNTLYWYLQNLGQGPELLIRYENEEAVDDSQLPKDRFSAERLKGVDSTLKIQPAELGDSAVYLCASCWTGASYEQYFGPGTRLTVT.